This T cell receptor beta chain was identified during a study of cytomegalovirus exposure and HLA in healthy donors. The study's findings and limits: Usually a TCR sequence was rare, but some public TCRs were found in many donors.

The length of the CDR3 is 15 residues. Germline values: CDR1 LNHDA, CDR2 SQIVND (reference sequence). Unmatched junction bases numbered 5, after V lost 3 bases and J lost 7 bases. The PCR was carried out with 60 Vbeta primers and 13 Jbeta primers. Assay: immunoSEQ multiplex PCR; the TCRdb copy retains only in-frame clones and omits some. The ten most abundant clones cover around 2.7% of a sample with approximately 120,000 clones. With respect to this clone: Its target is unknown.

The chain joins TRBV19 to TRBJ1-6; TRBD1 matches at 8 bases. The TCR was taken from a young man in good health and CMV-seronegative. The sequenced sample consisted of PBMCs. The CDR3 DNA reads as TGTGCCAGTAGTATCGATTGGACAGGGAATTCACCCCTCCACTTT. Translation gives CASSIDWTGNSPLHF.